The rows below give T cell receptor beta chains drawn from one sample of a study of high-grade serous ovarian cancer treatment subgroups. Generated by immunoSEQ multiplex PCR, the TCRdb table keeps only in-frame clones and is missing some. The table shows around 30,000 clones, with around four fifths occurring only once. Sequenced sample: tumor tissue. The receptor set was obtained from a human donor with high-grade serous ovarian cancer. Each CDR3 is given with its conserved first and last residue. The D gene is left open where the match is weak. For some rows the clone size is stated as once, few or many, or as a class when expanded; others skip it.

V gene	clone size	J gene	D gene	CDR3 DNA	CDR3 protein
TRBV28	few	TRBJ1-4	TRBD1	TGTGCCACTGGGACAGGTACTGAAAAACTGTTTTTT	CATGTGTEKLFF
TRBV5-3	-	TRBJ1-1	-	TGTGCCAGAAGCTTGGGGGTTAACACTGAAGCTTTCTTT	CARSLGVNTEAFF
TRBV6-1	-	TRBJ1-5	-	TGTGCCAGCAGTGAACGGGTAGGGAATCAGCCCCAGCATTTT	CASSERVGNQPQHF
TRBV7-2	once	TRBJ2-7	TRBD2	TGTGCCAGCAGCTCACCCAGGACTAGCGGGAGGGTCCGGTACGAGCAGTACTTC	CASSSPRTSGRVRYEQYF
TRBV29-1	-	TRBJ2-7	TRBD1	TGCAGCGCCCTGGGACAGGGGGCTTTCGAGCAGTACTTC	CSALGQGAFEQYF
TRBV7-2	-	TRBJ2-5	-	TGTGCCAGCAGCTTAGCCCAGGAAGAGACCCAGTACTTC	CASSLAQEETQYF
TRBV25-1	-	TRBJ1-4	TRBD1	TGTGCCAGCACCTCAAACCGGGACAGGGGGCCAGGTGAAAAACTGTTTTTT	CASTSNRDRGPGEKLFF
TRBV25-1	-	TRBJ2-3	-	TGTGCCAGCAGCCCTGGGGGGTTTTCGCTCGGCACAGATACGCAGTATTTT	CASSPGGFSLGTDTQYF
TRBV7-6	-	TRBJ2-7	TRBD2	TGTGCCAGCAGCTTAGAGGCTAGCGGTCCCTACGAGCAGTACTTC	CASSLEASGPYEQYF
TRBV19	-	TRBJ1-2	-	TGTGCCAGTAGTATAGAGTTCGGCAGGCTAAACGGCTACACCTTC	CASSIEFGRLNGYTF
TRBV11-3	-	TRBJ2-2	-	TGTGCCAGCAGCTTAAAGATGGACGGGGAGCTGTTTTTT	CASSLKMDGELFF
TRBV19	-	TRBJ2-6	-	TGTGCCAGTAGTCCGGGGGTCCCACAGCTCTCTGGGGCCAACGTCCTGACTTTC	CASSPGVPQLSGANVLTF
TRBV6-1	-	TRBJ2-7	-	TGTGCCAGCAGTGAACTGGGCAGGGGTCCCTACGAGCAGTACTTC	CASSELGRGPYEQYF
TRBV12-5	-	TRBJ2-7	-	TGTGCTAGTGGTTTGGATGGAGGCTACGAGCAGTACTTC	CASGLDGGYEQYF
TRBV19	-	TRBJ2-6	-	TGTGCCAGCTGGGACGGCTCCAATGGGGCCAACGTCCTGACTTTC	CASWDGSNGANVLTF
TRBV6-1	-	TRBJ1-5	TRBD1	TGTGCCAGCAGTGAAGAAGGGACAGGTTGGAATCAGCCCCAGCATTTT	CASSEEGTGWNQPQHF
TRBV28	once	TRBJ1-4	-	TGTGCCAGCAGTTTCGTCGGGACAACGGGGGCTAATGAAAAACTGTTTTTT	CASSFVGTTGANEKLFF
TRBV4-2	-	TRBJ2-7	TRBD2	TGTGCCAGCAGCCAAGGACTTGGGACTAGCGGGAGATACGAGCAGTACTTC	CASSQGLGTSGRYEQYF
TRBV7-9	-	TRBJ2-7	TRBD1	TGTGCCAGCAGCCTAATTGGGACAGGGAGATCCTACGAGCAGTACTTC	CASSLIGTGRSYEQYF
TRBV7-8	-	TRBJ2-7	-	TGTGCCAGCAGCTTAGCAGGTCCCGGTGACAGAACCTACGAGCAGTACTTC	CASSLAGPGDRTYEQYF
TRBV5-1	-	TRBJ2-1	TRBD1	TGCGCCAGCCGCCGGGGAGACAGGGACAATGAGCAGTTCTTC	CASRRGDRDNEQFF
TRBV5-1	once	TRBJ2-2	-	TGCGCCAGCAGCACCCCGACTAATTTAAGGGAGCTGTTTTTT	CASSTPTNLRELFF
TRBV7-9	once	TRBJ2-3	-	TGTGCCAGCAGTTCCAGTAGACCTCCTGTCACAGATACGCAGTATTTT	CASSSSRPPVTDTQYF
TRBV28	few	TRBJ1-5	-	TGTGCCAGCAGTTTAACCACAACCACCGAGGGAAGACGTAGCGGTAGCAATCAGCCCCAGCATTTT	CASSLTTTTEGRRSGSNQPQHF
TRBV11-2	-	TRBJ2-3	-	TGTGCCAGCAGCTTACCCCCACACACAGATACGCAGTATTTT	CASSLPPHTDTQYF
TRBV27	once	TRBJ2-7	TRBD1	TGTGCCAGCAGCTCACCCCGGACAGGGCTGGGCGAGCAGTACTTC	CASSSPRTGLGEQYF
TRBV2	-	TRBJ1-5	-	TGTGCCAGCAGTGAAGGGCTATTCCGTGACGGAAGCAATCAGCCCCAGCATTTT	CASSEGLFRDGSNQPQHF
TRBV9	-	TRBJ2-1	-	TGTGCCAGCAGCGTGACTAGTCTGCCAAGTCCCGTAAATGAGCAGTTCTTC	CASSVTSLPSPVNEQFF
TRBV7-2	-	TRBJ2-7	TRBD2	TGTGCCAGCAGCCCTAGCGGGAGTCCCTACGAGCAGTACTTC	CASSPSGSPYEQYF
TRBV6-4	-	TRBJ1-2	TRBD1	TGTGCCAGCTGGGAGAGAAGGGACAGCGATAACTATGGCTACACCTTC	CASWERRDSDNYGYTF
TRBV19	once	TRBJ2-7	TRBD1	TGTGCCAGTAGTCCAACGACAGGGGACTACGAGCAGTACTTC	CASSPTTGDYEQYF
TRBV30	few	TRBJ2-2	-	TGTGCCTGGAGTGCTAGCAGGGATTTGAACACCGGGGAGCTGTTTTTT	CAWSASRDLNTGELFF
TRBV6-5	-	TRBJ2-3	-	TGTGCCAGCAGCGGGACCACCCTAGATACGCAGTATTTT	CASSGTTLDTQYF
TRBV6-1	-	TRBJ2-2	-	TGTGCCAGCTGCAGGGACACCGGGGAGCTGTTTTTT	CASCRDTGELFF
TRBV10-1	-	TRBJ2-5	-	TGCGCCAGCAGTGCTTCGGGACGGAACAAAGAGACCCAGTACTTC	CASSASGRNKETQYF
TRBV27	-	TRBJ1-1	TRBD1	TGTGCCAGCAGTTTCCGGGACAGGGCCATGAACACTGAAGCTTTCTTT	CASSFRDRAMNTEAFF
TRBV30	-	TRBJ2-5	TRBD1	TGTGCCTGGGGAACGGGACAGCCCATCCAAGAGACCCAGTACTTC	CAWGTGQPIQETQYF
TRBV7-9	-	TRBJ1-5	TRBD1	TGTGCCAGCAGCTTTAGACAGGGGAGTGAGCCCCAGCATTTT	CASSFRQGSEPQHF
TRBV30	-	TRBJ1-2	-	TGTGCCTGGGCCACCGGGACGGGCTATGGCTACACCTTC	CAWATGTGYGYTF
TRBV5-1	-	TRBJ2-1	TRBD2	TGCGCCAGCCGTATCGAGCGGGGGTCTATTGAGCAGTTCTTC	CASRIERGSIEQFF
TRBV27	few	TRBJ2-4	TRBD2	TGTGCCAGCAGTTTATGGGGGGGGAGGCCCAGCCAGAACATTCAGTACTTC	CASSLWGGRPSQNIQYF